This is a list of T cell receptor beta chains from one sample in a study of blood T cell repertoires in COVID-19. Using immunoSEQ multiplex PCR, the repertoire was profiled, and TCRdb retains in-frame clones only, with some absent. The table has about 240,000 clones, roughly 86% seen once. Input material: PBMCs or T cells enriched from blood (not recorded which). The receptors were gathered from a woman younger than 45 with acute COVID-19. Both conserved end residues are part of each CDR3. A D gene is named only where the DNA matches it firmly. Size values are once, few and many counts, or a class for expanded clones, and some rows have none.

d_call clone_size v_call cdr3_aa
. . TRBV19 CASSITDSGKLFF
. . TRBV30 CAWREGWDTEAFF
. . TRBV3-1/TRBV3-2 CASSPRQNTGELFF
TRBD1 few TRBV19 CASRVQGVTGELFF
. . TRBV27 CASSLQGDWETQYF
. . TRBV7-9 CASSLNRQSDTQYF
TRBD1 . TRBV28 CASSQGTDETQYF
. once TRBV9 CASSSPRGGGYGYTF
TRBD2 . TRBV10-3 CAIRTGLAGGQETQYF
TRBD1 . TRBV7-9 CASSPGQERTIYF
TRBD1 . TRBV12-3/TRBV12-4 CASSLDRADGYTF
TRBD2 . TRBV29-1 CSVDGTSGGAPDTQYF
. . TRBV5-5 CASSLMGGGNQPQHF
TRBD2 . TRBV25-1 CASTPSGHQETQYF
. once TRBV11-3 CASSLRRSGTGELFF
TRBD1 . TRBV25-1 CASRGPRLGGIDTGELFF
. once TRBV9 CASSVGTSSGNTEAFF
TRBD1 . TRBV19 CASSAGQGVSYEQYF
. . TRBV6-6 CASSREFPNSPLHF
TRBD1 . TRBV29-1 CSALGTDTNYGYTF